This TCR beta chain comes out of a study of CD8 T cells in Susac syndrome. Findings of the study overall: Individuals included in the TCR sequencing and HLA analysis were acknowledged by the study to be relatively few in number.

With random hexamers, roughly 0.45 to 1 ug RNA was reverse transcribed. Using its own MiXCR run on the immunoSEQ multiplex PCR reads, TCRdb lists one record per CDR3 protein. Among 300,000 to 350,000 distinct CDR3 sequences listed, around 90% were seen once. V was pared by 1 base and J by 7 bases, with 14 bases between. CDR1 and CDR2 from the germline V gene are SGDLS and YYNGEE. This CDR3 has 14 amino acids. For this clonotype: Antigen specificity is unknown.

Sequencing of TCR beta was undertaken in CD8+ and CD4+ T cells derived from blood. This receptor was taken from a human donor with multiple sclerosis. The chain joins TRBV9 to TRBJ1-2; the D gene is possibly TRBD1 (5 bases). Sequenced input: CD4+ T cells from PBMCs. In nucleotides, the CDR3 is TGTGCCAGCAGCGTACGTCCGGGGCAGCGTGGCTACACCTTC. Residues: CASSVRPGQRGYTF.